This T cell receptor beta chain was sequenced during a study of T cell repertoires in cytomegalovirus infection. This clonotype was recorded many times. TCRdb re-called the reads with MiXCR, one entry per CDR3 protein. The table has about 250,000 distinct CDR3 sequences, 9% to 15% seen once. This CDR3 is 11 amino acids long. Germline V lookup: CDR1 LNHDA, CDR2 SQIVND (reference sequence). Deletions cut 5 bases from V and 8 bases from J, with 7 bases between. Sample: PBMCs. The chain carries TRBV19 and TRBJ2-1; D may be TRBD2 (6 bases). This TCR was recovered from a human donor in good health (CMV status not recorded). Some clones in this sample may be carry-over from other donors' samples. This chain's CDR3 is CASSLAYEQFF. For the CDR3, the DNA is TGTGCCAGTAGTCTAGCGTATGAGCAGTTCTTC.